This T cell receptor beta chain was retrieved from a study of spatial heterogeneity in lung cancer. Study information: The study consistently detected more beta-chain than alpha-chain sequences.

As for time point: sample taken at primary tumor resection. Tumor, nontumor lung or frozen PBMC supplied whole RNA that was sequenced unsorted. A unique molecular identifier was attached to every TCR cDNA molecule. TCRdb passed the 5' RACE reads through MiXCR, listing each CDR3 protein once. In the table there are some 64,000 distinct CDR3 sequences, 8.4% of which are singletons. This clonotype was sampled from a female donor with early-stage non-small cell lung cancer. Specimen: PBMCs, collected at surgery.

The CDR3 reads CASSSSTSGRARETQYF. CDR3 nucleotide sequence: TGTGCCAGCAGCTCATCGACTAGCGGGAGGGCCAGGGAGACCCAGTACTTC. The rearrangement uses TRBV3-1 and TRBJ2-5, with TRBD2 matching over 14 bases. Unmatched junction bases numbered 10, after V lost 5 bases and J lost 5 bases. CDR1 and CDR2 from the germline V gene are LGHDT and YNNKEL (reference sequence). The CDR3 covers 17 residues.